This T cell receptor (beta chain) was sequenced in a study of CD8 T cells in Susac syndrome. Concerning this clonotype: Its antigen remains unidentified.

Study findings and constraints: The study recognized that the number of individuals in its TCR sequencing and HLA analysis was relatively small.

Per the germline V gene, CDR1 is SEHNR and CDR2 is FQNEAQ (reference sequence). V lost 5 bases to trimming and J lost 4 bases, with 14 bases between them. CDR3 size: 14 residues. Reverse transcription used roughly 0.45 to 1 ug RNA and random hexamers. TCRdb itself ran the immunoSEQ multiplex PCR reads through MiXCR, one entry per CDR3 protein. The table lists some 190,000 distinct CDR3 sequences, roughly 94% of them singletons. From blood CD8+ and CD4+ T cells, the TCR beta chain was sequenced. The genes are TRBV7-9 and TRBJ1-2, with D possibly TRBD1 on 5 matching bases. The clonotype originates from a human donor in good health. The sample consisted of CD4+ T cells from PBMCs. The CDR3 sequence: CASSPPGTAYGYTF. CDR3 DNA: TGTGCCAGCAGCCCGCCCGGGACCGCCTATGGCTACACCTTC.